This T cell receptor (beta chain) comes out of a study of T cells in Graves' hyperthyroidism and ophthalmopathy. CDR1 is LNHDA and CDR2 is SQIVND in the germline V gene (reference sequence). The CDR3 has 16 residues. Concerning this clonotype itself: The junction shows a germline mismatch at one end, possibly a read error.

RNA transcripts served as the template for amplifying TCR beta CDR3 regions. TCR CDR3 regions were first amplified by RT-PCR with HTBI primers. TCRdb passed the multiplex PCR reads through MiXCR, listing each CDR3 protein once. This sample has roughly 380,000 distinct CDR3 sequences, with more than 11% found just once. PBMCs were obtained from about 9.9 ml fresh peripheral blood. This sequence originates from a woman aged 55-75 years with Graves' hyperthyroidism. The chain recombines TRBV19 with TRBJ2-2; D possibly corresponds to TRBD1 (6 bases). What was sequenced was blood. The CDR3 region is CASSIPDSLNAGELFF. The DNA for the CDR3 is TGTGCCAGTAGTATTCCGGACAGCCTGAACGCCGGGGAGCTGTTTTTT. Filled out from reference TRBV19 and TRBJ2-2, the complete variable domain reads DGGITQSPKYLFRKEGQNVTLSCEQNLNHDAMYWYRQDPGQGLRLIYYSQIVNDFQKGDIAEGYSVSREKKESFPLTVTSAQKNPTAFYLCASSIPDSLNAGELFFGEGSRLTVL.